The T cell receptor (beta chain) described here comes from a study of blood T cell repertoires in COVID-19 (TCRdb year 2020). The study in broad terms: Samples covering the acute and convalescent phases of COVID-19 were provided by collaborators in the United States, Italy and Spain. The repertoires were made available in a free public database intended to serve as a resource for research on the immune response to SARS-CoV-2. Samples came from the ongoing ImmuneRACE study (first 160 participants) plus 1,254 subjects from 6 global collaborators. The dataset comprised deeply sampled blood TCRbeta repertoires from subjects exposed to, actively infected with, or recovered from COVID-19. Where available, HLA class I and class II types were taken from metadata supplied by the sample provider and were not determined by assay-based typing. The sample metadata nearly always contained a de-identified subject ID, COVID-19 status, age in years and sex. The material from the prospective study consisted of cDNA or gDNA derived from T cells, B-cell-depleted T cells, or PBMCs. General conclusions and limits of the study: The amount of clinical and demographic metadata varied by source and participant and was provided uncurated.

Participants in the prospective study were enrolled through a virtual design, were aged roughly 18 to 90 years, and lived in about 25 United States geographic areas. In the prospective study, cohorts were assigned on the basis of participant-reported clinical history obtained from a screening survey and a study questionnaire. In the prospective study, mobile phlebotomists collected whole blood, serum and a nasopharyngeal or oropharyngeal swab from each participant. Prospective study participants could optionally give additional blood draws and questionnaires over an approximately two-month period. Prospective study blood samples were shipped either frozen or at room temperature before DNA extraction. TCRbeta CDR3 regions were amplified from genomic DNA using the immunoSEQ Assay, a bias-controlled multiplex PCR. In the original analysis: The number of nucleated cells in each sample was estimated by amplification of reference gene primers within the assay. Sequence reads were collapsed and filtered to measure the absolute abundance of every unique TCRbeta CDR3 rearrangement. For each sample, productive Simpson clonality was calculated by taking the square root of Simpson's diversity index across productive rearrangements. What TCRdb holds here is the immuneACCESS table cut down to in-frame rearrangements. Part of the clones is not present; checked against another copy, under half of the missing clones reflect an unresolved V gene, and the others are unexplained. That table gives V, J and clone size, and the DNA gave D and trimming. The sample table shows fewer than 250,000 clones, and over 80% are seen once. Around 2.6% of the sample lies in the top ten.

The CDR3, cysteine through phenylalanine, is 15 amino acids long. The DNA shown is the 45-base CDR3, in frame from base 1. CDR1 and CDR2, per the germline V gene (reference sequence), are LNHDA and SQIVND. Germline trimming amounts to 7 bases on V and 0 bases on J, with 5 as the count of junction bases outside the gene matches. Details on this clone: There is no known antigen for this receptor. Base qualities are missing; no much larger clone stands one base away.

This TCR was sampled from a woman between 25 and 40 years old with acute COVID-19. Sequenced: PBMCs or T cells enriched from blood (not recorded which). The chain was built from TRBV19 and TRBJ1-3; 8 bases in the junction line up with TRBD1. Here the CDR3 is given as CASNMDRDSGNTIYF. The DNA sequence reads TGTGCCAGTAATATGGACAGGGACTCTGGAAACACCATATATTTT.